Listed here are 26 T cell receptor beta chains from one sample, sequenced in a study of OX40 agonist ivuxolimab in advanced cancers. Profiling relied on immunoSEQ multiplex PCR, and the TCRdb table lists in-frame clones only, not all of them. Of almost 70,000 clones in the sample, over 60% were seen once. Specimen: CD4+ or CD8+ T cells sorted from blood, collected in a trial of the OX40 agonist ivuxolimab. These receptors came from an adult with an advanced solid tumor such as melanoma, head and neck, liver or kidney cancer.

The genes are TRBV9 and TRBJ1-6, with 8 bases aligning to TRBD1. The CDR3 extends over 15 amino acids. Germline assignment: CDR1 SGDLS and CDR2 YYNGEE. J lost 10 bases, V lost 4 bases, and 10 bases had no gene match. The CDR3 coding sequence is TGTGCCAGCAGCTCCCCGACAGGGGCTAAATCACCCCTCCACTTT. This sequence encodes CASSSPTGAKSPLHF.

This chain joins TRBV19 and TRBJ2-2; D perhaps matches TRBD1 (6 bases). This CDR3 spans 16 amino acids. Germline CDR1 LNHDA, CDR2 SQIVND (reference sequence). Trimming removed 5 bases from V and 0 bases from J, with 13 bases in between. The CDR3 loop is CASSSGQPANTGELFF. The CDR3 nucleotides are TGTGCCAGTAGTTCTGGACAGCCCGCGAACACCGGGGAGCTGTTTTTT.

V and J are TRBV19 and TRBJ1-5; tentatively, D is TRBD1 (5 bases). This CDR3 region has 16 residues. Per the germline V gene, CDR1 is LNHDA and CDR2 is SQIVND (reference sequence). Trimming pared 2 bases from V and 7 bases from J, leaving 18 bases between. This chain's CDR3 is CASSIRERGARQPQHF. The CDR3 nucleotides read TGTGCCAGTAGTATACGGGAAAGGGGCGCAAGGCAGCCCCAGCATTTT.

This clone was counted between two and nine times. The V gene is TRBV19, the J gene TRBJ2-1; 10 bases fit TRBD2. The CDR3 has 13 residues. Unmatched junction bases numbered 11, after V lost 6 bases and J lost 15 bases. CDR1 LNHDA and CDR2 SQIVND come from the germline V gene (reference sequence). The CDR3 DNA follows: TGTGCCAGTAGCAAGCGGGGGGGCCGAAGTTGGTTCTTC. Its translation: CASSKRGGRSWFF.

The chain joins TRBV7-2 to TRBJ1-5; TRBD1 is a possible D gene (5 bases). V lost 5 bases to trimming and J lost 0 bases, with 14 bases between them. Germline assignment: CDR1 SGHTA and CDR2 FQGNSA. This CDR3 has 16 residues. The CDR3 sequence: CASSPGGGYSNQPQHF. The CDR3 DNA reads TGTGCCAGCAGCCCCGGGGGGGGTTATAGCAATCAGCCCCAGCATTTT.

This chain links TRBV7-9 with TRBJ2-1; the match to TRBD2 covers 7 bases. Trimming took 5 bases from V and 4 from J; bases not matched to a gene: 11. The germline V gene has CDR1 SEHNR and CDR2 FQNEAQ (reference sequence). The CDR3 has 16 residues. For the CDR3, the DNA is TGTGCCAGCAGCCCCCTGGCGGGAGAGTATTACAATGAGCAGTTCTTC. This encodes CASSPLAGEYYNEQFF.

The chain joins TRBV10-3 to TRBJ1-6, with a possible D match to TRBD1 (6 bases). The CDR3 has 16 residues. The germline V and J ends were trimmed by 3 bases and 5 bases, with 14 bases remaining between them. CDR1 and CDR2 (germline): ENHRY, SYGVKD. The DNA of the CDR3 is TGTGCCATCAGTGATCGGGGGGCAGAAGATAATTCACCCCTCCACTTT. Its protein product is CAISDRGAEDNSPLHF.

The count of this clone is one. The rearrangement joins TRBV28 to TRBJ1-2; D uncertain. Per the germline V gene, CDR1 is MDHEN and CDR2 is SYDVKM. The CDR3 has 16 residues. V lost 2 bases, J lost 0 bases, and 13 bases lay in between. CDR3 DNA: TGTGCCAGCAGTTTAAGTTCCGGCCGCTCTAACTATGGCTACACCTTC. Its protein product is CASSLSSGRSNYGYTF.

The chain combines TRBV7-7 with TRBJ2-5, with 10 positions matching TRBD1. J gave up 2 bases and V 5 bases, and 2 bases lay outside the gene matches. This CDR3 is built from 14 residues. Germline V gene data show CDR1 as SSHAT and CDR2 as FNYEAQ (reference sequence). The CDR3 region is CASSRDRGQETQYF. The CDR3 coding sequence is TGTGCCAGCAGCAGGGACAGGGGACAAGAGACCCAGTACTTC.

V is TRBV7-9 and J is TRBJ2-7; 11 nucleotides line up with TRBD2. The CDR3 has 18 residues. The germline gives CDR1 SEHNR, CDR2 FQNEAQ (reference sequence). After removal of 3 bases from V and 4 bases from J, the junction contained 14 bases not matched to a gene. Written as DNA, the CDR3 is TGTGCCAGCAGCTTCGGGAAGCTTCTAGCGGGAGGTTGGTACGAGCAGTACTTC. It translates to CASSFGKLLAGGWYEQYF.

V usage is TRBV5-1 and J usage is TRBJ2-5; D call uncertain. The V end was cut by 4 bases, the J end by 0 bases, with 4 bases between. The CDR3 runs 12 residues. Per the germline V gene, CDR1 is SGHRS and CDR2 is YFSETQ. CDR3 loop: CASSLNQETQYF. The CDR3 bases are TGCGCCAGCAGCCTCAACCAAGAGACCCAGTACTTC.

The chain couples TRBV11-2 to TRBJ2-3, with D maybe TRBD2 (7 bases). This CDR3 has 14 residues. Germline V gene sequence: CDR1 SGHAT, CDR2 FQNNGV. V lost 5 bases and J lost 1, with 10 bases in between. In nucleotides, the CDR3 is TGTGCCAGCAGCCCGGGGGGCCGCACAGATACGCAGTATTTT. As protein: CASSPGGRTDTQYF.

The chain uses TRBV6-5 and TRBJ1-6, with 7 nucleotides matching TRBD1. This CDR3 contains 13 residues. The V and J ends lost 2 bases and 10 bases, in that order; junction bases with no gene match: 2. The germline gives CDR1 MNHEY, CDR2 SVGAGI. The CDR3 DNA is TGTGCCAGCAGTTACGACAGGGACTCACCCCTCCACTTT. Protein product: CASSYDRDSPLHF.

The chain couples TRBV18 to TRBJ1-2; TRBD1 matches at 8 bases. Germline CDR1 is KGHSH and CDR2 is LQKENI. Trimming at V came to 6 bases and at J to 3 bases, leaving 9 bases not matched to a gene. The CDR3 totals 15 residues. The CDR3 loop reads CASSRGQGKDYGYTF. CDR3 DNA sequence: TGTGCCAGCTCTCGAGGACAGGGCAAGGACTATGGCTACACCTTC.

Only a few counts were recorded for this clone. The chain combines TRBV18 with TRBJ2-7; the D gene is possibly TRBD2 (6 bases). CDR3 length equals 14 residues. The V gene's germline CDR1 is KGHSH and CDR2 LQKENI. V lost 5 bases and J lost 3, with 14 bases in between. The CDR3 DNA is TGTGCCAGCTCATCGGGAGTCGGTTTCTACGAGCAGTACTTC. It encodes CASSSGVGFYEQYF.

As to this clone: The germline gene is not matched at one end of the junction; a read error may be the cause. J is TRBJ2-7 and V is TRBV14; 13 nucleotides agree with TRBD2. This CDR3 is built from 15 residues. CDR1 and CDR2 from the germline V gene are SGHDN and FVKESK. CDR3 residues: CASSQGLAGVYEQYF. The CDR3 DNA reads TGTGCCAGCAGTCAAGGACTAGCGGGAGTCTACGAGCAGTACTTC.

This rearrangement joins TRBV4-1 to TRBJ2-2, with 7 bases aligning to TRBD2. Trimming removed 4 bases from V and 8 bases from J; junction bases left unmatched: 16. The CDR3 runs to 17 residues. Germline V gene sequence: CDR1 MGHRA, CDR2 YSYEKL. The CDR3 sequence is CASSPLQLAYTAGELFF. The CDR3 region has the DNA TGCGCCAGCAGCCCTCTCCAACTAGCGTACACCGCTGGGGAGCTGTTTTTT.

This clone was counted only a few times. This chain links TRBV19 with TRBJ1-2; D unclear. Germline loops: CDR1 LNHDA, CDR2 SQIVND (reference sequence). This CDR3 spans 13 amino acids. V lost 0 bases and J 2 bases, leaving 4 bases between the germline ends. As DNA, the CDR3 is TGTGCCAGTAGTATAGATGGAAACTATGGCTACACCTTC. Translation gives CASSIDGNYGYTF. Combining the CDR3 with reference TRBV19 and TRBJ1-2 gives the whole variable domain DGGITQSPKYLFRKEGQNVTLSCEQNLNHDAMYWYRQDPGQGLRLIYYSQIVNDFQKGDIAEGYSVSREKKESFPLTVTSAQKNPTAFYLCASSIDGNYGYTFGSGTRLTVV.

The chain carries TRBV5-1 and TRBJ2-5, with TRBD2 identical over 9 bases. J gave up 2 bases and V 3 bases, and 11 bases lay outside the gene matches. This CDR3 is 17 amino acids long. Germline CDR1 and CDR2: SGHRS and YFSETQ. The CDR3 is CASSSTTGLATQETQYF. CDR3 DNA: TGCGCCAGCAGCTCCACGACGGGACTAGCTACACAAGAGACCCAGTACTTC.

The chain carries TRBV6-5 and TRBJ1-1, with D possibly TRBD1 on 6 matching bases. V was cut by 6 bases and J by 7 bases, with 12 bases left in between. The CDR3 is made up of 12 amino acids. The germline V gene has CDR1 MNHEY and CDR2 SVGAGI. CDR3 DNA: TGTGCCAGCAGCTACCCCAGGGGTGAAGCTTTCTTT. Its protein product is CASSYPRGEAFF.

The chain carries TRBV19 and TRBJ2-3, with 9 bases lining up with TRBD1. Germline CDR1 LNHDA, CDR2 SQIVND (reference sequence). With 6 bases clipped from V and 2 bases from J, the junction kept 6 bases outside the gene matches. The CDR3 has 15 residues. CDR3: CASRKDRGNTDTQYF. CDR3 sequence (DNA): TGTGCCAGTAGGAAGGACAGGGGAAACACAGATACGCAGTATTTT.

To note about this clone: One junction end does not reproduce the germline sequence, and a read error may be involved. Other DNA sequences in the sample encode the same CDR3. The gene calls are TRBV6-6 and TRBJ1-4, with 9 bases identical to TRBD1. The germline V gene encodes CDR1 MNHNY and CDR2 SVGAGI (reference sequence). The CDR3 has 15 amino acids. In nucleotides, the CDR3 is TGTGCTAGCAGTTACTCCGGGACAGGGAATGAAAAACTGTTTTTT. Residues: CASSYSGTGNEKLFF.

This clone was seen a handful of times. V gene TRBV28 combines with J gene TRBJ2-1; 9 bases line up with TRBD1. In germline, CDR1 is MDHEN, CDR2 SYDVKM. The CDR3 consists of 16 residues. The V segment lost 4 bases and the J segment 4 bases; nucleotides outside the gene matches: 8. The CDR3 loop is CASSSAGTGKYNEQFF. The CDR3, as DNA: TGTGCCAGCAGTTCCGCCGGGACAGGGAAGTACAATGAGCAGTTCTTC.

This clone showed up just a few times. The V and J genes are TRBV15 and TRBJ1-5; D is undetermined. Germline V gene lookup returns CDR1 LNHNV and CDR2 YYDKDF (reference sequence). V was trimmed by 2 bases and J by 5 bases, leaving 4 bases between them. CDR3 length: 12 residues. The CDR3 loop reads CATSRYDQPQHF. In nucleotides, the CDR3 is TGTGCCACCAGCAGATACGATCAGCCCCAGCATTTT. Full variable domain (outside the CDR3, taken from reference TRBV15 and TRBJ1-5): DAMVIQNPRYQVTQFGKPVTLSCSQTLNHNVMYWYQQKSSQAPKLLFHYYDKDFNNEADTPDNFQSRRPNTSFCFLDIRSPGLGDTAMYLCATSRYDQPQHFGDGTRLSIL.

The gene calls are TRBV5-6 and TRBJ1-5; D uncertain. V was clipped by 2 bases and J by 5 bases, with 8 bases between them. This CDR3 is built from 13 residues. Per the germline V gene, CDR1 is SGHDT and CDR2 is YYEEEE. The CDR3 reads CASSFSPDQPQHF. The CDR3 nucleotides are TGTGCCAGCAGCTTCTCGCCTGATCAGCCCCAGCATTTT.

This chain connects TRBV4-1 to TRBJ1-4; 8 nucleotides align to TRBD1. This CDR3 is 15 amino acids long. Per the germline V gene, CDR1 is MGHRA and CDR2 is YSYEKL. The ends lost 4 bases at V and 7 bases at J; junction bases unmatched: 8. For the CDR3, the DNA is TGCGCCAGCAGCCGCGGCGGGGGACAGGCTGAAAAACTGTTTTTT. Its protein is CASSRGGGQAEKLFF.